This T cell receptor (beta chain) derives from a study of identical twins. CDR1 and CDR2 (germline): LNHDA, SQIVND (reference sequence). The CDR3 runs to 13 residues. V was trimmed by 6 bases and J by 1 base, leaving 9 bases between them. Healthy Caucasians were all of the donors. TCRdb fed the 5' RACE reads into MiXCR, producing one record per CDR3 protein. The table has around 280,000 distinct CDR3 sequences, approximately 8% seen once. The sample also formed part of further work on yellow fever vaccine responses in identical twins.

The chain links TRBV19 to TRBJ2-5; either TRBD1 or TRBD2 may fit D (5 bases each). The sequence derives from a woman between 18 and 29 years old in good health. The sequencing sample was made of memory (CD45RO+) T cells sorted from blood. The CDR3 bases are TGTGCCAGTAGGGGGACGGCCCAAGAGACCCAGTACTTC. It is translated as CASRGTAQETQYF.